These 28 T cell receptor beta chains were sequenced from one sample in a study of breast tumors, draining lymph nodes, adjacent tissues (dated by TCRdb to about 2016). The lymph node samples were taken from the axillary draining lymph nodes of breast cancer patients. Library prep was done by multiplex PCR. The sequencer listed for this sample is Illumina HiSeq 2000. In-frame beta chains were kept once TCRdb had trimmed the public reads at Q25 with fastp and called clones with MiXCR. Rows with one shared CDR3 protein collapse into an entry with the most common genes and DNA. The sample records fewer than 150,000 distinct CDR3 sequences, about 20% of which are singletons. Around 2.2% of the sample rests with the top ten. The sample comprised axillary lymph node tissue. The source is a female donor with breast cancer. Some clones in this sample may be carry-over from other donors' samples.

This clonotype was counted ten times or more. This sequence joins TRBV30 and TRBJ2-7; no clear D gene. V was pared by 2 bases and J by 0 bases, with 8 bases between. CDR3 size: 13 residues. Per the germline V gene, CDR1 is GTSNPN and CDR2 is SVGIG (reference sequence). CDR3 residues: CAWSSEASYEQYF. CDR3 bases: TGTGCCTGGAGTTCGGAAGCCTCCTACGAGCAGTACTTC.

This clonotype was counted ten times or more. This rearrangement joins TRBV4-1 to TRBJ2-7, with unresolved D. Trimming left V 1 base short and J 7 bases short, with 17 bases between. The CDR3 sequence is 15 residues long. CDR1 and CDR2 from the germline V gene are MGHRA and YSYEKL. CDR3 amino acids: CASSQGVISNGEQYF. In DNA form, the CDR3 reads TGCGCCAGCAGCCAAGGGGTTATCTCGAATGGGGAGCAGTACTTC.

By share, this clonotype ranks as medium-sized. The J gene is TRBJ2-7, the V gene TRBV5-1; TRBD1 aligns across 7 bases. Trimming removed 3 bases from V and 6 bases from J; junction bases left unmatched: 9. The CDR3 is 14 amino acids. Germline CDR1 reads SGHRS; CDR2 reads YFSETQ. CDR3 sequence: CASSYGQGEGEQYF. The CDR3 DNA sequence: TGCGCCAGCAGCTATGGGCAGGGGGAAGGCGAGCAGTACTTC.

This clonotype has ten or more counts. J is TRBJ1-4 and V is TRBV2; tentatively, D is TRBD1 (6 bases). The CDR3 length is 14 residues. Trimming took 3 bases from V and 8 from J, leaving 13 bases between them. CDR1 is SNHLY and CDR2 is FYNNEI in the germline V gene. The CDR3 sequence: CASSDRGQTEKLFF. The CDR3 bases are TGTGCCAGCAGTGACAGGGGCCAAACCGAAAAACTGTTTTTT.

This clonotype was recorded at least ten times. This rearrangement joins TRBV12-3 or TRBV12-4 to TRBJ1-2, with unresolved D. This CDR3 spans 11 amino acids. V lost 5 bases to trimming and J lost 5 bases, with 6 bases between them. Here the CDR3 DNA reads TGTGCCAGCAGTCCAAGTTATGGCTACACCTTC. Its protein product is CASSPSYGYTF.

Ten or more counts support this clonotype. The chain carries TRBV2 and TRBJ2-2, with 11 bases that match TRBD1. This CDR3 has 15 amino acids. Trimming cost V 6 bases and J 6 bases; bases outside gene matches: 6. Germline V gene lookup returns CDR1 SNHLY and CDR2 FYNNEI. This CDR3 is CASRRTGGAAGELFF. The CDR3 DNA follows: TGTGCCAGCAGAAGGACAGGGGGCGCCGCCGGGGAGCTGTTTTTT.

The V gene is TRBV4-2, the J gene TRBJ2-3; the match to TRBD2 covers 8 bases. The CDR3 consists of 15 residues. V dropped 5 bases and J dropped 0; count of bases not matched to a gene: 4. The germline V gene has CDR1 LGHNA and CDR2 YNFKEQ. This chain's CDR3 is CASSGGRSSTDTQYF. For the CDR3, the DNA is TGTGCCAGCAGCGGCGGGAGGAGTAGCACAGATACGCAGTATTTT.

This clonotype has ten or more counts. V is TRBV12-5 and J is TRBJ2-1, with D possibly TRBD1 on 5 matching bases. This CDR3 spans 17 amino acids. The ends were cut back, 6 bases at V and 0 bases at J, with 18 bases in the middle. Germline V gene lookup returns CDR1 LGHNT and CDR2 FRNRAP. CDR3 region: CASGPDVGVSSYNEQFF. In DNA form, the CDR3 reads TGTGCTAGTGGACCTGATGTAGGGGTTAGCTCCTACAATGAGCAGTTCTTC. Using reference TRBV12-5 and TRBJ2-1 for the parts outside the CDR3, the full variable domain is DARVTQTPRHKVTEMGQEVTMRCQPILGHNTVFWYRQTMMQGLELLAYFRNRAPLDDSGMPKDRFSAEMPDATLATLKIQPSEPRDSAVYFCASGPDVGVSSYNEQFFGPGTRLTVL.

A note on this clonotype: A much larger clone sits a single nucleotide away, making a read error possible. The chain links TRBV7-2 to TRBJ2-3; TRBD2 matches at 9 bases. Germline V gene sequence: CDR1 SGHTA, CDR2 FQGNSA. The CDR3 is made up of 16 amino acids. The V and J ends lost 8 bases and 7 bases, in that order; junction bases with no gene match: 16. The CDR3 DNA reads as TGTGCCAGCGGCCCTGGGCCTGCGGGAGGGCCGTATACGCAGTATTTT. Translated: CASGPGPAGGPYTQYF.

This clonotype occurred many times. The chain has TRBV27 and TRBJ2-7; D is undetermined. This CDR3 region has 17 residues. Germline CDR1 and CDR2: MNHEY and SMNVEV (reference sequence). Deletions cut 5 bases from V and 4 bases from J, with 24 bases between. CDR3 residues: CASSPSPGSPDAYEQYF. DNA for the CDR3: TGTGCCAGCAGTCCCTCTCCCGGCAGCCCGGACGCTTACGAGCAGTACTTC.

The chain employs TRBV28 and TRBJ1-3; 9 bases map to TRBD1. V shed 6 bases and J 6 bases; nucleotides not matched to a gene: 3. Germline V gene lookup returns CDR1 MDHEN and CDR2 SYDVKM. This CDR3 comprises 13 residues. The CDR3 sequence is CASSRDRANTIYF. The CDR3 DNA reads TGTGCCAGCAGCCGGGACAGGGCAAACACCATATATTTT.

This clonotype was picked up many times. V is TRBV9 and J is TRBJ2-2, with a possible D match to TRBD2 (6 bases). In germline, CDR1 is SGDLS, CDR2 YYNGEE. V dropped 0 bases and J dropped 5 bases, with 14 bases sitting between them. CDR3 length equals 16 residues. This CDR3 reads CASSVDPGVITGELFF. The DNA for the CDR3 is TGTGCCAGCAGCGTAGACCCGGGAGTGATTACCGGGGAGCTGTTTTTT.

This clonotype appeared a few times. The chain couples TRBV2 to TRBJ2-4, with a possible D match to TRBD1 (5 bases). Between the trimmed V and J ends, which lost 3 bases and 0 bases, there was a span of 12 bases. Per germline, CDR1 SNHLY and CDR2 FYNNEI. This CDR3 spans 16 amino acids. This chain's CDR3 is CASSDRQFGAKNIQYF. CDR3 coding DNA: TGTGCCAGCAGTGACAGACAGTTCGGAGCCAAAAACATTCAGTACTTC.

This clonotype was seen at least ten times. The chain carries TRBV30 and TRBJ2-1; 11 nucleotides agree with TRBD2. The germline gives CDR1 GTSNPN, CDR2 SVGIG (reference sequence). The J segment lost 9 bases and the V segment lost 3 bases, leaving 7 bases of the junction unmatched. CDR3 length: 14 amino acids. CDR3 sequence (DNA): TGTGCCTGGAGCCGGGGGACTAGCGGTCCTGAGCAGTTCTTC. This encodes CAWSRGTSGPEQFF.

This clonotype was recorded at least ten times. The chain is built from TRBV5-6 and TRBJ2-5, with D hard to call. Germline V gives CDR1 SGHDT, CDR2 YYEEEE. The CDR3 loop spans 11 amino acids. Trimming removed 2 bases from V and 3 bases from J, with 2 bases in between. CDR3 nucleotide sequence: TGTGCCAGCAGCTTTGAAGAGACCCAGTACTTC. As protein: CASSFEETQYF. Full variable domain (outside the CDR3, taken from reference TRBV5-6 and TRBJ2-5): DAGVTQSPTHLIKTRGQQVTLRCSPKSGHDTVSWYQQALGQGPQFIFQYYEEEERQRGNFPDRFSGHQFPNYSSELNVNALLLGDSALYLCASSFEETQYFGPGTRLLVL.

This clonotype showed up many times. The J gene is TRBJ2-5, the V gene TRBV5-6; D might be TRBD2 (5 bases). The CDR3 consists of 16 residues. V gave up 0 bases and J gave up 4 bases, with 16 bases separating them. Germline CDR1 is SGHDT and CDR2 is YYEEEE. The CDR3 here is CASSLVLALGGETQYF. CDR3 bases: TGTGCCAGCAGCTTGGTCCTTGCACTTGGAGGAGAGACCCAGTACTTC.

On this clonotype: Possible read error: a much larger clone is one base away. Given the absence of the conserved phenylalanine or tryptophan at the CDR3 end, a read error is likely. The CDR3 DNA is TGTGCCTGGAGTTACCTATCAGGGACTGGAAACACCATATATCTT. This codes for CAWSYLSGTGNTIYL. This chain uses TRBV30 with TRBJ1-3, with TRBD1 as a possible D gene (5 bases). Germline CDR1 and CDR2: GTSNPN and SVGIG (reference sequence). V gave up 2 bases and J gave up 2 bases, with 13 bases separating them. The CDR3 consists of 15 residues.

This clonotype came up many times. The gene calls are TRBV12-3 or TRBV12-4 and TRBJ1-2; the match to TRBD1 covers 8 bases. This CDR3 spans 17 amino acids. The ends lost 3 bases at V and 4 bases at J; junction bases unmatched: 13. The CDR3 loop is CASSLYRGEAFGYGYTF. The CDR3 DNA follows: TGTGCCAGCAGTTTGTACAGGGGGGAAGCTTTCGGCTATGGCTACACCTTC.

This clonotype was found many times. This sequence joins TRBV5-8 and TRBJ2-5, with 7 bases identical to TRBD1. J gave up 1 base and V 4 bases, and 7 bases lay outside the gene matches. Germline values: CDR1 SGHTS, CDR2 YDEGEE. The CDR3 totals 15 residues. The CDR3 sequence: CASSRGRQGQETQYF. Written as DNA, the CDR3 is TGTGCCAGCAGCAGGGGAAGACAGGGCCAAGAGACCCAGTACTTC.

Regarding this clonotype: It may be a read error: a sequence one base away is much more abundant. This chain uses TRBV11-2 with TRBJ2-1; possible D gene TRBD2, 5 bases. V dropped 8 bases and J dropped 4 bases, with 15 bases sitting between them. The CDR3 is made up of 14 amino acids. Germline values: CDR1 SGHAT, CDR2 FQNNGV. The CDR3 loop is CASQPGSGYNEQFF. CDR3 nucleotide sequence: TGTGCCAGCCAGCCCGGCTCGGGGTACAATGAGCAGTTCTTC.

This clonotype was seen at least ten times. The CDR3, as DNA: TGTGCCAGCAGCTTGGACGTGACTAGCGGGAGTTCTCAGTACTTC. It is translated as CASSLDVTSGSSQYF. The chain combines TRBV5-4 with TRBJ2-7; 12 bases align to TRBD2. CDR3 size: 15 residues. The germline V gene encodes CDR1 SGHNT and CDR2 YYREEE (reference sequence). V lost 0 bases and J lost 10; bases outside the gene matches: 8.

The sample holds many counts of this clonotype. The chain uses TRBV20-1 and TRBJ2-3; 10 nucleotides line up with TRBD2. Germline lookup yields CDR1 DFQATT and CDR2 SNEGSKA (reference sequence). The CDR3 runs 15 residues. Unmatched junction bases numbered 7, after V lost 3 bases and J lost 4 bases. CDR3 loop: CSARAVAGGADTQYF. The CDR3 DNA is TGCAGTGCTAGGGCGGTAGCGGGAGGAGCAGATACGCAGTATTTT.

This clonotype was observed many times. The rearrangement uses TRBV7-9 and TRBJ1-6; D gene unclear. The V gene lost 3 bases and the J gene lost 5 bases, with 2 bases spanning the gap. This CDR3 comprises 12 residues. Germline V gene data show CDR1 as SEHNR and CDR2 as FQNEAQ (reference sequence). Here the CDR3 DNA reads TGTGCCAGCAGCTTGGATAATTCACCCCTCCACTTT. Translation gives CASSLDNSPLHF.

Turning to this clonotype: A much larger clonotype is one base distant, so this may be a read error. As the CDR3 is not closed by the conserved phenylalanine or tryptophan, this likely results from a read error. The V gene is TRBV7-8, the J gene TRBJ2-2, with D possibly matching TRBD2 (6 bases). CDR1 is SGHVS and CDR2 is FQNEAQ in the germline V gene. The CDR3 extends over 15 amino acids. V gave up 1 base and J gave up 3 bases, with 9 bases separating them. The CDR3 region is CASSLGPGDTGELFV. In nucleotides, the CDR3 is TGTGCCAGCAGCTTAGGTCCGGGGGACACCGGGGAGCTGTTTGTT.

A single count supports this clonotype. This may be a read error, as it is one base from a much larger clone. The chain recombines TRBV27 with TRBJ2-1; no firm D call. The CDR3 is made up of 13 amino acids. Germline assignment: CDR1 MNHEY and CDR2 SMNVEV (reference sequence). CDR3 nucleotide sequence: TGTGCCAGCAGGTTATCGAGGTACAATGAGCAGTTCTTC. It specifies CASRLSRYNEQFF.

About this clonotype itself: A read error may explain this, as a much larger clone is one base away. This chain uses TRBV7-9 with TRBJ1-6; D ambiguous. The CDR3 totals 17 residues. Germline lookup yields CDR1 SEHNR and CDR2 FQNEAQ (reference sequence). The CDR3 protein is CANSLSDDSPYNSPLHF. The CDR3 bases are TGTGCCAACAGCTTATCCGACGACTCACCCTATAATTCACCCCTCCACTTT.

This clonotype was picked up many times. The V and J genes are TRBV20-1 and TRBJ2-1; 10 bases fit TRBD2. Per germline, CDR1 DFQATT and CDR2 SNEGSKA (reference sequence). Trimming cost V 0 bases and J 3 bases; bases outside gene matches: 8. This CDR3 has 17 amino acids. This CDR3 reads CSARDQTSGPSYNEQFF. CDR3 nucleotides: TGCAGTGCTAGAGATCAGACTAGCGGGCCCAGCTACAATGAGCAGTTCTTC.

This clonotype has ten or more counts. This chain uses TRBV7-8 with TRBJ1-3; the D is unclear. Germline V gene lookup returns CDR1 SGHVS and CDR2 FQNEAQ. V lost 5 bases and J 0 bases, leaving 11 bases between the germline ends. The CDR3 loop spans 15 amino acids. CDR3 DNA: TGTGCCAGCAGCCCCGGGGTCAGCTCTGGAAACACCATATATTTT. As protein: CASSPGVSSGNTIYF.